The 7 T cell receptor beta chains below were found in one sample sequenced in a study of blood T cell repertoires in COVID-19. Using immunoSEQ multiplex PCR, the repertoire was profiled, and TCRdb retains in-frame clones only, with some absent. Of 31,000 or so clones in the sample, 75% to 90% were seen once. Sequencing input: peripheral blood. The receptors come from a human donor in a cohort sampled during active COVID-19.

The chain couples TRBV27 to TRBJ1-2; 8 nucleotides match TRBD1. Trimming took 3 bases from V and 0 from J; bases not matched to a gene: 6. CDR3 length: 16 residues. Germline-derived CDR1 and CDR2 are MNHEY and SMNVEV (reference sequence). The CDR3 protein is CASSFRGQGANYGYTF. CDR3 DNA: TGTGCCAGCAGTTTCAGGGGGCAGGGGGCTAACTATGGCTACACCTTC.

This chain joins TRBV30 and TRBJ1-1, with a weak D call TRBD1 (6 bases). The germline V gene encodes CDR1 GTSNPN and CDR2 SVGIG (reference sequence). This CDR3 comprises 14 residues. Between the trimmed V and J ends, which lost 4 bases and 11 bases, there was a span of 23 bases. In nucleotides, the CDR3 is TGTGCCTGGACGACAGGCGGCGCGGGGGATGGTGCTTTCTTT. Its translation is CAWTTGGAGDGAFF.

The rearrangement uses TRBV11-2 and TRBJ2-3; 11 bases map to TRBD2. The CDR3 is 15 amino acids. Germline values: CDR1 SGHAT, CDR2 FQNNGV. The trim removed 1 base at V and 3 bases at J, leaving 0 bases unmatched. The CDR3 bases are TGTGCCAGCAGCTTAGGGACTAGCGGGACAGATACGCAGTATTTT. It specifies CASSLGTSGTDTQYF.

The chain combines TRBV3-1 (or the pseudogene TRBV3-2) with TRBJ2-1; 16 bases agree with TRBD2. V shed 9 bases, J shed 0 bases, and the junction held 8 bases outside the gene matches. The CDR3 totals 18 residues. From germline, CDR1 is LGHDT and CDR2 YNNKEL (reference sequence). The DNA of the CDR3 is TGTGCCAGTCTGGGGACTAGCGGGAGGGCCGGCTCCTACAATGAGCAGTTCTTC. Residues: CASLGTSGRAGSYNEQFF.

CDR3 coding DNA: TGTGCCAGCAGCCCCGACACCGGGAGGCTATATGGCTACACCTTC. This codes for CASSPDTGRLYGYTF. V gene TRBV3-1 (or the pseudogene TRBV3-2) combines with J gene TRBJ1-2; no clear D gene. Per the germline V gene, CDR1 is LGHDT and CDR2 is YNNKEL (reference sequence). This CDR3 contains 15 residues. V was clipped by 4 bases and J by 5 bases, with 17 bases between them.

V usage is TRBV27 and J usage is TRBJ2-7; 8 bases align to TRBD1. The CDR3 covers 15 residues. The germline V gene encodes CDR1 MNHEY and CDR2 SMNVEV (reference sequence). The junction had 4 bases not matched to a gene; V was cut back by 3 bases and J by 0 bases. CDR3 region: CASSLAGGSSYEQYF. As DNA, the CDR3 is TGTGCCAGCAGTTTGGCAGGGGGCAGCTCCTACGAGCAGTACTTC.

This clone turned up a few times. The CDR3 region has the DNA TGTGCCATCAAACCGGGACAGGGGCACACTGAAGCTTTCTTT. Translation gives CAIKPGQGHTEAFF. The gene calls are TRBV10-3 and TRBJ1-1, with TRBD1 identical over 10 bases. There are 14 residues in the CDR3. J gave up 3 bases and V 7 bases, and 5 bases lay outside the gene matches. Per the germline V gene, CDR1 is ENHRY and CDR2 is SYGVKD.